This entry lists 20 T cell receptor beta chains sequenced from one sample in a study of blood T cells in healthy people across ages. For the second PCR, which ran for about 7 to 11 cycles, a sample-barcoded 5' primer and a J-beta primer mix were used. Using its own MiXCR run on the 5' RACE reads, TCRdb lists one record per CDR3 protein. The sample holds roughly 1.9 million distinct CDR3 sequences, about two fifths seen once. Material: blood. The receptors stem from a human donor in good health.

The chain carries TRBV3-1 and TRBJ2-1; D is tentatively TRBD1 or TRBD2 (5 bases each). The V and J ends lost 2 bases and 8 bases respectively, with 10 bases between them. The CDR3 has 13 amino acids. Germline-derived CDR1 and CDR2 are LGHDT and YNNKEL (reference sequence). DNA of the CDR3: TGTGCCAGCAGCCAATTGGGGCGGGATGAGCAGTTCTTC. Translated: CASSQLGRDEQFF.

This clonotype was counted only a few times. V gene TRBV10-3 combines with J gene TRBJ2-1, with D tentatively TRBD1 or TRBD2 (7 bases each). Germline V lookup: CDR1 ENHRY, CDR2 SYGVKD. The ends were cut back, 10 bases at V and 0 bases at J, with 13 bases in the middle. CDR3 length: 14 residues. CDR3 region: CATGEGASYNEQFF. CDR3 sequence (DNA): TGTGCCACCGGGGAGGGGGCCTCCTACAATGAGCAGTTCTTC.

There are a few counts of this clonotype. CDR3 sequence reads: CSVEGGREGLYF. The CDR3 DNA reads as TGCAGCGTTGAAGGGGGTAGGGAGGGGTTGTATTTT. The V gene is TRBV29-1, the J gene TRBJ2-3, with 7 bases aligning to TRBD2. This CDR3 region has 12 residues. CDR1 is SQVTM and CDR2 is ANQGSEA in the germline V gene. V lost 1 base to trimming and J lost 14 bases; unmatched junction nucleotides: 9.

This chain uses TRBV6-5 with TRBJ2-7; tentative D call: TRBD1 (6 bases). Trimming took 0 bases from V and 0 from J, leaving 12 bases between them. The CDR3 loop spans 16 amino acids. CDR1 is MNHEY, CDR2 SVGAGI, per germline. CDR3 sequence: CASSYSSGVSSYEQYF. CDR3 coding DNA: TGTGCCAGCAGTTACTCGTCAGGGGTCAGCTCCTACGAGCAGTACTTC.

This clonotype was observed at least ten times. This chain connects TRBV20-1 to TRBJ2-5; D possibly corresponds to TRBD1 (6 bases). V lost 5 bases, J lost 1 base, and 11 bases lay in between. The germline gives CDR1 DFQATT, CDR2 SNEGSKA (reference sequence). The CDR3 has 13 amino acids. The CDR3 DNA reads TGCAGTGCTGTGTGGGACACCCAAGAGACCCAGTACTTC. Amino acid sequence: CSAVWDTQETQYF.

The rearrangement uses TRBV7-2 and TRBJ2-7; weak D call: TRBD2 (7 bases). V gave up 11 bases and J gave up 1 base, with 18 bases separating them. The CDR3 consists of 14 residues. The germline V gene has CDR1 SGHTA and CDR2 FQGNSA. CDR3 nucleotides: TGTGCCGGCACCCTGAGGGGGGGATCCTACGAGCAGTACTTC. As protein: CAGTLRGGSYEQYF.

This rearrangement joins TRBV6-6 to TRBJ2-2; tentatively, D is TRBD1 or TRBD2 (5 bases each). V lost 6 bases and J lost 6, with 11 bases in between. CDR1 is MNHNY, CDR2 SVGAGI, per germline (reference sequence). This CDR3 is built from 13 residues. DNA for the CDR3: TGTGCCAGCAGGGGGAGCAGGGCCGGGGAGCTGTTTTTT. Translating it yields CASRGSRAGELFF.

J is TRBJ2-3 and V is TRBV30; possible D gene TRBD2, 6 bases. Germline loops: CDR1 GTSNPN, CDR2 SVGIG (reference sequence). CDR3 length equals 15 residues. V lost 0 bases and J 4 bases, leaving 14 bases between the germline ends. CDR3 residues: CAWSVGRRVSDTQYF. CDR3 coding DNA: TGTGCCTGGAGTGTGGGCAGGAGGGTTTCAGATACGCAGTATTTT.

The genes are TRBV29-1 and TRBJ1-3, with D possibly matching TRBD1 (5 bases). CDR3 size: 15 residues. The V end was cut by 5 bases, the J end by 0 bases, with 14 bases between. Germline CDR1 reads SQVTM; CDR2 reads ANQGSEA. The CDR3 DNA is TGCAGCGTTTTGACAGTTGTTCACTCTGGAAACACCATATATTTT. It translates to CSVLTVVHSGNTIYF.

This clonotype was picked up many times. The chain carries TRBV12-3 or TRBV12-4 and TRBJ2-1, with D unresolved. This CDR3 is 13 amino acids long. V dropped 3 bases and J dropped 3 bases, with 6 bases sitting between them. The CDR3 DNA sequence: TGTGCCAGCAGTTTTGTGGGCTACAATGAGCAGTTCTTC. It codes for CASSFVGYNEQFF.

This clonotype was recorded many times. The chain recombines TRBV6-6 with TRBJ2-7; no firm D call. The CDR3 has 16 residues. Trimming pared 2 bases from V and 2 bases from J, leaving 16 bases between. The germline V gene has CDR1 MNHNY and CDR2 SVGAGI (reference sequence). This CDR3 is CASSYLPSAETYEQYF. CDR3 in DNA: TGTGCCAGCAGTTACCTCCCGTCGGCAGAGACCTACGAGCAGTACTTC.

The V and J genes are TRBV4-1 and TRBJ2-5; 7 bases are a match to TRBD1. Germline V CDR1 and CDR2: MGHRA, YSYEKL. This CDR3 is built from 14 residues. Trimming at V came to 6 bases and at J to 5 bases, leaving 9 bases not matched to a gene. In nucleotides, the CDR3 is TGCGCCAGCAGAGACACAGGGGTGGGGGAGACCCAGTACTTC. This translates into CASRDTGVGETQYF.

This clonotype was detected a few times. This chain joins TRBV7-2 and TRBJ2-1; 7 positions match TRBD2. CDR3 length: 14 amino acids. The V gene end was trimmed by 0 bases and the J gene end by 7 bases; junction bases not matched to a gene: 3. Germline V gene data show CDR1 as SGHTA and CDR2 as FQGNSA. Here the CDR3 DNA reads TGTGCCAGCAGCTTAGCGCCCGGGAGGAATGAGCAGTTCTTC. Protein: CASSLAPGRNEQFF.

V and J are TRBV29-1 and TRBJ1-2, with 10 bases matching TRBD1. The trim removed 6 bases at V and 8 bases at J, leaving 9 bases unmatched. From germline, CDR1 is SQVTM and CDR2 ANQGSEA. This CDR3 spans 13 amino acids. CDR3 sequence: CSVGQGDWQGYTF. As DNA, the CDR3 is TGCAGCGTAGGACAGGGGGACTGGCAAGGCTACACCTTC.

This clonotype has a handful of counts. V is TRBV18 and J is TRBJ2-4; a possible D gene is TRBD1 (6 bases). The DNA end is a closer match to TRBJ2-7, so the J assignment may be wrong. The CDR3 sequence is 14 residues long. The germline V gene encodes CDR1 KGHSH and CDR2 LQKENI. The CDR3 spells CASSPPYRGGEQYF. CDR3 in DNA: TGTGCCAGCTCACCACCGTATCGAGGGGGCGAGCAGTACTTC.

A word on this clonotype: One end of the junction does not line up with germline, which may come from a read error. The chain uses TRBV20-1 and TRBJ2-1, with 8 bases that match TRBD1. The germline gives CDR1 DFQATT, CDR2 SNEGSKA (reference sequence). The CDR3 has 13 residues. CDR3 sequence: CSARTGFFNEQVF. As DNA, the CDR3 is TGCAGTGCCCGGACAGGGTTTTTCAATGAGCAGGTCTTC.

The chain employs TRBV20-1 and TRBJ2-3, with a tentative D call TRBD2 (6 bases). The germline gives CDR1 DFQATT, CDR2 SNEGSKA (reference sequence). The CDR3 totals 14 residues. Trimming removed 5 bases at V and 4 bases at J, with 16 bases between. The CDR3 is CSAVSSDGADTQYF. The CDR3 nucleotides read TGCAGTGCTGTGTCTAGCGATGGCGCAGATACGCAGTATTTT.

This clonotype was seen more than once but under ten times. The chain carries TRBV20-1 and TRBJ1-1; no definite D call. Germline V gene data show CDR1 as DFQATT and CDR2 as SNEGSKA (reference sequence). The CDR3 runs 13 residues. V lost 1 base to trimming and J lost 0 bases, with 6 bases between them. DNA of the CDR3: TGCAGTGCTAGAGCGGGTTTGAACACTGAAGCTTTCTTT. Translating it yields CSARAGLNTEAFF.

V is TRBV7-3 and J is TRBJ1-1; D is unresolved. The germline CDR1 and CDR2 sequences are SGHTA and FQGTGA. The CDR3 runs 13 residues. Trimming took off 1 base at V and 6 bases at J, with 9 bases between the two ends. The CDR3, as DNA: TGTGCCAGCAGCTTAAGTCGGTCTTCTGAAGCTTTCTTT. Protein: CASSLSRSSEAFF.

The chain links TRBV10-3 to TRBJ2-1; 7 bases are a match to TRBD1. This CDR3 is 13 amino acids long. The V gene end was trimmed by 3 bases and the J gene end by 8 bases; junction bases not matched to a gene: 4. CDR1 and CDR2 (germline): ENHRY, SYGVKD. The CDR3 nucleotides are TGTGCCATCAGTGACCCCACAGGGGATGAGCAGTTCTTC. Protein product: CAISDPTGDEQFF.